These 18 T cell receptor beta chains originate from one sample sequenced in a study of blood T cell repertoires in COVID-19 (dated by TCRdb to 2018 to 2021). The protocol used for the library was the immunoSEQ multiplex PCR assay. The immuneACCESS repertoire file appears here via TCRdb, limited to in-frame rearrangements. These files lack a portion of the clones; in checked studies, under half of the deficit traces to unresolved V genes, and the cause of the others is not known. The sample records over 60,000 clones, more than 75% of which are singletons. The top ten hold around 13% of the sample. The sample taken for sequencing was peripheral blood. The receptors originated from a woman aged 60-75 years with acute or convalescent COVID-19.

The CDR3 DNA sequence: TGTGCCAGCAGTTCCAGAACAGACAGGGGAGGGCCTGGGGCCAACGTCCTGACTTTC. Its translation: CASSSRTDRGGPGANVLTF. V and J are TRBV28 and TRBJ2-6; tentative D call: TRBD1 (8 bases). The V gene's germline CDR1 is MDHEN and CDR2 SYDVKM. The V and J ends lost 4 bases and 2 bases respectively, with 21 bases between them. The CDR3 loop spans 19 amino acids.

This chain joins TRBV5-4 and TRBJ2-3; perhaps TRBD2 as D (5 bases). This CDR3 is built from 15 residues. The V and J ends lost 3 bases and 7 bases respectively, with 18 bases between them. In germline, CDR1 is SGHNT, CDR2 YYREEE (reference sequence). DNA of the CDR3: TGTGCCAGCAGCTGGCGGAGCGGCCCCACGAATACGCAGTATTTT. Translated, it gives CASSWRSGPTNTQYF. The variable domain in full, with the rest retrieved from reference TRBV5-4 and TRBJ2-3, is ETGVTQSPTHLIKTRGQQVTLRCSSQSGHNTVSWYQQALGQGPQFIFQYYREEENGRGNFPPRFSGLQFPNYSSELNVNALELDDSALYLCASSWRSGPTNTQYFGPGTRLTVL.

The gene calls are TRBV3-1 (or the pseudogene TRBV3-2) and TRBJ1-1; D is uncertain. The CDR3 spans 12 residues. Germline CDR1 LGHDT, CDR2 YNNKEL (reference sequence). V was cut by 0 bases and J by 11 bases, with 10 bases left in between. CDR3 in amino acids: CASSQEGRQAFF. As DNA, the CDR3 is TGTGCCAGCAGCCAAGAAGGCAGGCAGGCTTTCTTT.

The chain joins TRBV6-5 to TRBJ1-2, with D perhaps matching TRBD1 (5 bases). Germline CDR1 and CDR2: MNHEY and SVGAGI. Trimming took 6 bases from V and 8 from J, leaving 22 bases between them. The CDR3 covers 15 residues. The CDR3 spells CASRPGLRGRGGYTF. As DNA, the CDR3 is TGTGCCAGCAGACCGGGACTAAGGGGACGTGGAGGCTACACCTTC.

This chain links TRBV3-1 (or the pseudogene TRBV3-2) with TRBJ2-3, with 13 bases that match TRBD2. The CDR3 spans 18 residues. Germline V CDR1 and CDR2: LGHDT, YNNKEL (reference sequence). The V segment lost 0 bases and the J segment 0 bases; nucleotides outside the gene matches: 3. The CDR3 DNA reads TGTGCCAGCAGCCAAGATTGGACTAGCGGGGGCAGCACAGATACGCAGTATTTT. Its protein is CASSQDWTSGGSTDTQYF.

This chain connects TRBV6-4 to TRBJ2-3, with TRBD2 identical over 7 bases. This CDR3 contains 16 residues. Germline assignment: CDR1 MRHNA and CDR2 SNTAGT. V lost 6 bases to trimming and J lost 0 bases; unmatched junction nucleotides: 9. DNA of the CDR3: TGTGCCAGCAGGGAGACTAGCCGAGGGAGCACAGATACGCAGTATTTT. This gives the protein CASRETSRGSTDTQYF.

The genes are TRBV11-2 and TRBJ2-3; tentative D call: TRBD1 (5 bases). From germline, CDR1 is SGHAT and CDR2 FQNNGV. The CDR3 totals 17 residues. Trimming pared 1 base from V and 4 bases from J, leaving 18 bases between. CDR3 coding DNA: TGTGCCAGCAGCTTAGGACTCTCAGTCGACAGCGCAGATACGCAGTATTTT. Encoded protein: CASSLGLSVDSADTQYF. The whole variable domain, filled in from reference TRBV11-2 and TRBJ2-3, reads EAGVAQSPRYKIIEKRQSVAFWCNPISGHATLYWYQQILGQGPKLLIQFQNNGVVDDSQLPKDRFSAERLKGVDSTLKIQPAKLEDSAVYLCASSLGLSVDSADTQYFGPGTRLTVL.

The chain couples TRBV7-2 to TRBJ2-1; 8 bases are shared with TRBD1. Germline CDR1 SGHTA, CDR2 FQGNSA. The trim removed 4 bases at V and 7 bases at J, leaving 12 bases unmatched. The CDR3 covers 16 residues. The CDR3 here is CASSSPPGRQGNEQFF. The CDR3, as DNA: TGTGCCAGCAGCTCACCCCCGGGGAGACAGGGGAATGAGCAGTTCTTC.

The V gene is TRBV14, the J gene TRBJ1-1, with D perhaps matching TRBD1 (5 bases). The V and J ends lost 1 base and 4 bases respectively, with 7 bases between them. Germline CDR1 and CDR2: SGHDN and FVKESK. The CDR3 is 13 residues long. CDR3 in DNA: TGTGCCAGCAGCCAAGGCAGGGCCACTGAAGCTTTCTTT. It encodes CASSQGRATEAFF.

The chain employs TRBV7-9 and TRBJ1-2; D not certain. Germline V gives CDR1 SEHNR, CDR2 FQNEAQ (reference sequence). The V and J ends lost 2 bases and 3 bases respectively, with 13 bases between them. The CDR3 totals 15 residues. CDR3 in amino acids: CASSLIADYYYGYTF. The CDR3 bases are TGTGCCAGCAGCTTAATTGCAGATTATTACTATGGCTACACCTTC.

V and J are TRBV5-1 and TRBJ1-1; 12 bases match TRBD1. The V gene end was trimmed by 4 bases and the J gene end by 4 bases; junction bases not matched to a gene: 2. The CDR3 totals 14 residues. Germline-derived CDR1 and CDR2 are SGHRS and YFSETQ. The CDR3 DNA reads TGCGCCAGCAGCAAGGGACAGGGGGCCACTGAAGCTTTCTTT. Amino acid sequence: CASSKGQGATEAFF.

This rearrangement joins TRBV5-4 to TRBJ1-1, with 9 bases aligning to TRBD1. CDR3 size: 14 residues. Germline lookup yields CDR1 SGHNT and CDR2 YYREEE (reference sequence). Unmatched junction bases numbered 11, after V lost 4 bases and J lost 10 bases. The CDR3 DNA is TGTGCCAGCAGCAAGACGGGACAGGGAATTCGAGCTTTCTTT. It encodes CASSKTGQGIRAFF. Complete variable domain (other parts from reference TRBV5-4 and TRBJ1-1): ETGVTQSPTHLIKTRGQQVTLRCSSQSGHNTVSWYQQALGQGPQFIFQYYREEENGRGNFPPRFSGLQFPNYSSELNVNALELDDSALYLCASSKTGQGIRAFFGQGTRLTVV.

The gene calls are TRBV28 and TRBJ1-4; D may be TRBD1 (5 bases). CDR3 length: 19 residues. V was clipped by 6 bases and J by 0 bases, with 23 bases between them. Germline assignment: CDR1 MDHEN and CDR2 SYDVKM. The CDR3 loop reads CASSLNGGTISPTNEKLFF. The CDR3 coding sequence is TGTGCCAGCAGCTTAAATGGGGGGACGATTAGTCCAACTAATGAAAAACTGTTTTTT.

This clone was picked up many times. V and J are TRBV9 and TRBJ1-6; TRBD1 might be the D (5 bases). Germline-derived CDR1 and CDR2 are SGDLS and YYNGEE. Deletions cut 1 base from V and 7 bases from J, with 18 bases between. CDR3 length: 17 amino acids. The CDR3 here is CASSVFPTVGPNSPLHF. CDR3 in DNA: TGTGCCAGCAGCGTATTTCCGACAGTCGGGCCGAATTCACCCCTCCACTTT.

The genes are TRBV6-6 and TRBJ2-4; 10 bases are a match to TRBD2. The CDR3 totals 16 residues. The germline gives CDR1 MNHNY, CDR2 SVGAGI (reference sequence). V was pared by 4 bases and J by 2 bases, with 5 bases of the junction left unmatched. In DNA form, the CDR3 reads TGTGCCAGCAGTTTGGGGACTAGCGTCTCCAAAAACATTCAGTACTTC. This encodes CASSLGTSVSKNIQYF.

This clone was observed once. This rearrangement joins TRBV5-4 to TRBJ2-2; no reliable D call. Between the trimmed V and J ends, which lost 0 bases and 1 base, there was a span of 4 bases. The CDR3 has 14 residues. The germline V gene encodes CDR1 SGHNT and CDR2 YYREEE (reference sequence). This chain's CDR3 is CASSLVENTGELFF. The CDR3 nucleotides are TGTGCCAGCAGCTTGGTAGAGAACACCGGGGAGCTGTTTTTT.

This clone has just one count. This sequence joins TRBV19 and TRBJ2-1, with 13 nucleotides matching TRBD2. After removal of 9 bases from V and 10 bases from J, the junction contained 9 bases not matched to a gene. The CDR3 extends over 14 amino acids. Looked up from germline, CDR1 is LNHDA and CDR2 is SQIVND (reference sequence). The CDR3 protein is CASQLAGGDREQFF. The CDR3 DNA reads TGTGCCAGCCAACTAGCGGGGGGGGATCGCGAGCAGTTCTTC.

The gene calls are TRBV5-1 and TRBJ1-1; D is uncertain. Trimming removed 0 bases at V and 4 bases at J, with 13 bases between. From germline, CDR1 is SGHRS and CDR2 YFSETQ. The CDR3 is made up of 15 amino acids. The CDR3 loop is CASSLAEDLSTEAFF. The CDR3 bases are TGCGCCAGCAGCTTGGCCGAGGATTTAAGCACTGAAGCTTTCTTT. Full variable domain (missing parts from reference TRBV5-1 and TRBJ1-1): KAGVTQTPRYLIKTRGQQVTLSCSPISGHRSVSWYQQTPGQGLQFLFEYFSETQRNKGNFPGRFSGRQFSNSRSEMNVSTLELGDSALYLCASSLAEDLSTEAFFGQGTRLTVV.